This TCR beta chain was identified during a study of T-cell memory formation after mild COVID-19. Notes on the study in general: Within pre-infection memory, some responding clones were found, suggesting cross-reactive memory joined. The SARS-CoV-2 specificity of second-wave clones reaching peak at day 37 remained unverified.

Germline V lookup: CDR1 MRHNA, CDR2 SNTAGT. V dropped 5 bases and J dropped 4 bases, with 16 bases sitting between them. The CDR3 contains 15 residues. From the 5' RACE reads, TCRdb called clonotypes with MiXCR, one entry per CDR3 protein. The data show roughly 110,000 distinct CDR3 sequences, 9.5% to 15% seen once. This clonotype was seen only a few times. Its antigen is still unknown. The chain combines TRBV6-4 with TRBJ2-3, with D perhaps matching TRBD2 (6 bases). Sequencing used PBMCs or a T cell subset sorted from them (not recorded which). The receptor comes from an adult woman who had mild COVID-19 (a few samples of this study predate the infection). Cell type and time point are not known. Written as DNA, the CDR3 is TGTGCCAGCAGTCCCCAGCTAGCGAGTTCAGATACGCAGTATTTT. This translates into CASSPQLASSDTQYF.